This T cell receptor beta chain is from a study of blood T cell repertoires in COVID-19. About the study: The study drew acute and convalescent COVID-19 samples from the United States, Italy and Spain. PBMCs, B-cell-depleted T cells, or T cells provided the cDNA or gDNA that made up the material.

In the authors' workflow: Researchers report that nucleated cell counts were estimated from reference gene primer amplification. Sequenced by immunoSEQ multiplex PCR; TCRdb stores in-frame clones only, minus some. That table furnishes V, J and clone size, whereas the DNA furnished D and trimming. Among some 150,000 clones listed, around nine tenths were seen once. The V gene's germline CDR1 is LNHDA and CDR2 SQIVND (reference sequence). The CDR3 runs to 15 residues. Between the trimmed V and J ends, which lost 5 bases and 6 bases, there was a span of 17 bases. The chain recombines TRBV19 with TRBJ2-1; maybe TRBD2 (6 bases). The sequence came from a man between 65 and 85 years old with acute or convalescent COVID-19. What was sequenced was peripheral blood. CDR3 in DNA: TGTGCCAGTAGTCCCCGACCGGGACTCTCCAATGAGCAGTTCTTC. It translates to CASSPRPGLSNEQFF.